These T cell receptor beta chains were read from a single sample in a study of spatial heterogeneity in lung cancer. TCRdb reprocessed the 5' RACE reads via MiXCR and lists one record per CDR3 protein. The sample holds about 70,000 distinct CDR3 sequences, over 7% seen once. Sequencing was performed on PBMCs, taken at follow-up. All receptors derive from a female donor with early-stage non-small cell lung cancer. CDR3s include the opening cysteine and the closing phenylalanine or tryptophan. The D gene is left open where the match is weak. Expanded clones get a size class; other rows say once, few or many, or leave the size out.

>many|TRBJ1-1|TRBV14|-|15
TGTGCCAGCAGCCGCAGGCTCGGGGAGGGCACTGAAGCTTTCTTT
CASSRRLGEGTEAFF
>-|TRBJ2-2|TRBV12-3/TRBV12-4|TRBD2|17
TGTGCCAGCAGTTTCGTACTAGCGGGAGTGAGCGCCGGGGAGCTGTTTTTT
CASSFVLAGVSAGELFF
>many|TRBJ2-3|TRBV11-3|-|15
TGTGCCAGCAGCCGCGACCAGGGATCCACAGATACGCAGTATTTT
CASSRDQGSTDTQYF
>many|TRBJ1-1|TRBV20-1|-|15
TGCAGTGCTACCAGGGAGGTCGGACTGAACACTGAAGCTTTCTTT
CSATREVGLNTEAFF
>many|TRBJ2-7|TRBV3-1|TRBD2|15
TGTGCCAGCAGACCTAGCGGGAGCGATCCCTACGAGCAGTACTTC
CASRPSGSDPYEQYF
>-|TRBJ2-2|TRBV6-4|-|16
TGTGCCAGCAGTGACTCCCGACAGGAAGGGACCGGGGAGCTGTTTTTT
CASSDSRQEGTGELFF
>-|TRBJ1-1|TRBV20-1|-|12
TGCAGTGCTAGGGGAGAGAACACTGAAGCTTTCTTT
CSARGENTEAFF
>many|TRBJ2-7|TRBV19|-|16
TGTGCCAGTAAACAGGGCGCGGCACGGAGCTCCTACGAGCAGTACTTC
CASKQGAARSSYEQYF
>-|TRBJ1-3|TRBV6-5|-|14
TGTGCCAGCAGTTACGCGGGTTCTGGAAACACCATATATTTT
CASSYAGSGNTIYF
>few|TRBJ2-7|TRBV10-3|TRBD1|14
TGTGCCATCAGGCGGACAGGGGGAAGCTACGAGCAGTACTTC
CAIRRTGGSYEQYF
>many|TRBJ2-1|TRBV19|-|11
TGTGCCAGTAGTAAATACAATGAGCAGTTCTTC
CASSKYNEQFF
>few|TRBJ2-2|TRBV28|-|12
TGTGCCAGCATGACTAGCACCGGGGAGCTGTTTTTT
CASMTSTGELFF
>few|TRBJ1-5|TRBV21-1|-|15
TGTGCCAGCAGCATGATCAGGGTTAGCAATCAGCCCCAGCATTTT
CASSMIRVSNQPQHF
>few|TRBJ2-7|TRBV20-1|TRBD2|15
TGCAGCGTTTTCACTAGCGGAGGCAACCTCTACGAGCAGTACTTC
CSVFTSGGNLYEQYF
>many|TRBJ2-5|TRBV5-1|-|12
TGCGCCAGCAGAGATCACAGGGAGACCCAGTACTTC
CASRDHRETQYF
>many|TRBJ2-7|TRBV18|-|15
TGTGCCAGCTCACCCGCCGGGACCCTAAGCTACGAGCAGTACTTC
CASSPAGTLSYEQYF
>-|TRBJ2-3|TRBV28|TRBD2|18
TGTGCCAGCAGTTTATTACCCCCAGGTAGCGGGAACACAGATACGCAGTATTTT
CASSLLPPGSGNTDTQYF
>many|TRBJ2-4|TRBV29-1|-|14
TGCAGCGTGGCCGGACAGGGAGGGTGGAACATTCAGTACTTC
CSVAGQGGWNIQYF
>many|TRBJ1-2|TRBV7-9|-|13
TGTGCCAGCAGCTTAGACCTATCCGGAGGCTACACCTTC
CASSLDLSGGYTF
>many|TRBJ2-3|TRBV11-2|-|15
TGTGCCAGCACCAAGGGGGCTAGCGCGAGAGATACGCAGTATTTT
CASTKGASARDTQYF
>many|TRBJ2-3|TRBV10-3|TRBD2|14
TGTGCCACACTAGCGGGTTTAGCGGGAGATACGCAGTATTTT
CATLAGLAGDTQYF
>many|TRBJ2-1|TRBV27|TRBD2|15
TGTGCCAGCAGTCCCCTAGCGGTTACCTACAATGAGCAGTTCTTC
CASSPLAVTYNEQFF
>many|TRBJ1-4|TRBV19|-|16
TGTGCCAGTAGTCCCCACCCCGCGGAGTTTAATGAAAAACTGTTTTTT
CASSPHPAEFNEKLFF
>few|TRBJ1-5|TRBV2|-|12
TGTGCCAGCCGAGCACCCAATCAGCCCCAGCATTTT
CASRAPNQPQHF
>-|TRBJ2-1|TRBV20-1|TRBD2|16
TGCAGTGCTAGAGACCGACTAGCGGGATTTCACAATGAGCAGTTCTTC
CSARDRLAGFHNEQFF
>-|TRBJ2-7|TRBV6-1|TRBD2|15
TGTGCCAGCAGTGAAGCGCGGTTTAGCGGGAGTTTGCAGTACTTC
CASSEARFSGSLQYF
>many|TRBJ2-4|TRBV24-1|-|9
TGTGCCACCAGTGCCCTACGGTACTTC
CATSALRYF
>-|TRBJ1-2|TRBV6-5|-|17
TGTGCCAGCAGTTACGGCAGGGCGGGCGAGGGGAACTATGGCTACACCTTC
CASSYGRAGEGNYGYTF
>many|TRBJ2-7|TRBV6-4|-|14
TGTGCCAGCAGACTTACGGCGAGCTCCTACGAGCAGTACTTC
CASRLTASSYEQYF
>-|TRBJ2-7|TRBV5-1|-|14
TGCGCCAGCAGCTTGGTTCCGGAATCCTACGAGCAGTACTTC
CASSLVPESYEQYF
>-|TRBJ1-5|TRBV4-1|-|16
TGCGCCAGCAGCTCTCAGTGGGGGTTAAGCAATCAGCCCCAGCATTTT
CASSSQWGLSNQPQHF
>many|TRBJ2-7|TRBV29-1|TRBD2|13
TGCAGCGCAGGGAGGGGCCAGGGCTACGAGCAGTACTTC
CSAGRGQGYEQYF
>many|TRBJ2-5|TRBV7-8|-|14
TGTGCCAGCAGCTTAGGGGTCCTTATTGAGACCCAGTACTTC
CASSLGVLIETQYF
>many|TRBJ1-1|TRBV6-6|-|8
TGTGCCAGCACTGAAGCTTTCTTT
CASTEAFF
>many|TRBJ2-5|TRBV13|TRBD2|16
TGTGCCAGCAGCTTAGGACTAGCGGAGGGTCAAGAGACCCAGTACTTC
CASSLGLAEGQETQYF
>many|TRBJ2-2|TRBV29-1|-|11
TGCAGCGTGATCCGAGTGGGGGAGCTGTTTTTT
CSVIRVGELFF
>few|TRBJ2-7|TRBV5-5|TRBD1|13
TGTGCCAGCAGCAGGGACAGTTTCTACGAGCAGTACTTC
CASSRDSFYEQYF
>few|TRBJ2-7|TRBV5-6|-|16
TGTGCCAGCAGCTCCTCTTCAGGGGCGGGATCCTACGAGCAGTACTTC
CASSSSSGAGSYEQYF
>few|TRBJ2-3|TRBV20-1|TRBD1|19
TGCAGTGCTAGAGCGCAATTCACAGGGGTTTGGGCGTTCACAGATACGCAGTATTTT
CSARAQFTGVWAFTDTQYF
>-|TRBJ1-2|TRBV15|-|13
TGTGCCACCGCCCGGGACGTAAACTATGGCTACACCTTC
CATARDVNYGYTF
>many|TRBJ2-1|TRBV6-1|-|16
TGTGCCAGCAGTGAAACTAACTCGAGAGACTACAATGAGCAGTTCTTC
CASSETNSRDYNEQFF
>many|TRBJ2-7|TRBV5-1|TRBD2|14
TGCGCCAGCAGCACCGGCGGGAGCCCCCCCGAGCAGTACTTC
CASSTGGSPPEQYF
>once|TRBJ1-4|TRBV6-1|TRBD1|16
TGTGCCAGCAGTGAAGTAAGGGGGCCTACTAATGAAAAACTGTTTTTT
CASSEVRGPTNEKLFF
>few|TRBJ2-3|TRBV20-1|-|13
TGCAGTGCTACCGGGACCAACACAGATACGCAGTATTTT
CSATGTNTDTQYF
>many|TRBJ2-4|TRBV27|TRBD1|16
TGTGCCAGCAGCCCTCTCGACAGGGTAGGCAAAAACATTCAGTACTTC
CASSPLDRVGKNIQYF
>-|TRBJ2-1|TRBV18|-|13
TGTGCCAGCTCCCCTGTCGAGGGGGATGAGCAGTTCTTC
CASSPVEGDEQFF
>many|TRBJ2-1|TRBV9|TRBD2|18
TGTGCCAGCAGCGTCACTAGCGGGAGGTCCCCAAATTACAATGAGCAGTTCTTC
CASSVTSGRSPNYNEQFF
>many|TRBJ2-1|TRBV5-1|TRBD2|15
TGCGCCAGCAGCTTCAGTATCGGGAGGAGGAATGAGCAGTTCTTC
CASSFSIGRRNEQFF
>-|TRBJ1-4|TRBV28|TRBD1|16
TGTGCCAGCAGTCGACAGGGGCCGGCAACTAATGAAAAACTGTTTTTT
CASSRQGPATNEKLFF
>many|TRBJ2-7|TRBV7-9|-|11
TGTGCCAGCAGCCAGGGGAACGAGCAGTACTTC
CASSQGNEQYF